The 22 T cell receptor beta chains given below trace back to one sample, sequenced in a study of PD-1 blockade in classical Hodgkin lymphoma (TCRdb year 2020). Receptor amplification or capture employed the immunoSEQ multiplex PCR assay. TCRdb holds this immuneACCESS table with in-frame rearrangements only. Some clones are missing; in checked studies, unresolved V genes explain under half, and the rest has no known cause. The sample table records under 100,000 clones; approximately 88% of these occur just once. The top ten hold 9.5% to 15% of the sample. Sample time point, as interpreted from the label and publication: cycle 1 day 1 (C1D1), immediately before nivolumab initiation. All trial patients had relapsed after autologous stem cell transplantation, with cohorts A, B and C differing in prior brentuximab vedotin exposure. Sample: peripheral blood mononuclear cells (PBMCs), taken at baseline. The receptors come from a human donor with classical Hodgkin lymphoma.

The gene calls are TRBV6-5 and TRBJ2-6, with a weak D call TRBD2 (5 bases). There are 16 residues in the CDR3. V lost 4 bases, J lost 4 bases, and 14 bases lay in between. In germline, CDR1 is MNHEY, CDR2 SVGAGI. CDR3 in DNA: TGTGCCAGCAGTTCTTTCGGGGAGCGGGGGGCCAACGTCCTGACTTTC. It translates to CASSSFGERGANVLTF.

This rearrangement joins TRBV28 to TRBJ1-2; D perhaps matches TRBD1 (6 bases). The CDR3 spans 11 residues. V shed 8 bases and J shed 8 bases, with 12 bases lying between them. The germline gives CDR1 MDHEN, CDR2 SYDVKM. The CDR3 sequence: CASGGLRGYTF. Here the CDR3 DNA reads TGTGCCAGCGGGGGGCTTCGAGGCTACACCTTC.

V usage is TRBV5-1 and J usage is TRBJ2-7, with D unresolved. V gave up 5 bases and J gave up 2 bases, with 14 bases separating them. There are 14 residues in the CDR3. CDR1 is SGHRS, CDR2 YFSETQ, per germline. The CDR3 DNA is TGCGCCAGCAGTAGCCGGGCCGCAACCTACGAGCAGTACTTC. Encoded protein: CASSSRAATYEQYF. Variable domain in full (rest from reference TRBV5-1 and TRBJ2-7): KAGVTQTPRYLIKTRGQQVTLSCSPISGHRSVSWYQQTPGQGLQFLFEYFSETQRNKGNFPGRFSGRQFSNSRSEMNVSTLELGDSALYLCASSSRAATYEQYFGPGTRLTVT.

This clone was counted between two and nine times. The chain links TRBV20-1 to TRBJ2-3; D remains unclear. Germline CDR1 DFQATT, CDR2 SNEGSKA (reference sequence). V was shortened by 4 bases and J by 3 bases, with 5 bases between the two germline ends. This CDR3 is built from 11 residues. The CDR3 protein is CSAKVTDTQYF. The CDR3 nucleotides are TGCAGTGCTAAAGTGACAGATACGCAGTATTTT.

The chain recombines TRBV9 with TRBJ2-2; D perhaps matches TRBD2 (6 bases). Looked up from germline, CDR1 is SGDLS and CDR2 is YYNGEE. This CDR3 is built from 16 residues. V lost 0 bases and J lost 1, with 10 bases in between. This chain's CDR3 is CASSVGMGGNTGELFF. The CDR3 DNA reads TGTGCCAGCAGCGTAGGAATGGGGGGGAACACCGGGGAGCTGTTTTTT.

With regard to this clone: Other DNA sequences in this sample translate to the same CDR3. This chain links TRBV19 with TRBJ2-2; 8 nucleotides align to TRBD2. Germline assignment: CDR1 LNHDA and CDR2 SQIVND (reference sequence). CDR3 length equals 16 residues. Trimming took 6 bases from V and 1 from J; bases not matched to a gene: 7. CDR3 in amino acids: CASSLLAGGNTGELFF. Here the CDR3 DNA reads TGTGCCAGTAGCCTGCTCGCGGGGGGGAACACCGGGGAGCTGTTTTTT.

The CDR3 DNA sequence: TGTGCCAGCAGCTTAGGGAGGACTGTCGGGGAGCTGTTTTTT. This sequence encodes CASSLGRTVGELFF. V and J are TRBV7-6 and TRBJ2-2, with D possibly matching TRBD2 (5 bases). CDR1 is SGHVS and CDR2 is FNYEAQ in the germline V gene. The CDR3 contains 14 residues. Trimming cost V 1 base and J 7 bases, with 10 bases left between them.

The rearrangement joins TRBV19 to TRBJ1-5; possible D gene TRBD1, 6 bases. The ends were cut back, 3 bases at V and 2 bases at J, with 17 bases in the middle. CDR1 is LNHDA and CDR2 is SQIVND in the germline V gene (reference sequence). CDR3 length: 17 amino acids. Here the CDR3 reads CASSIAEGGGGNQPQHF. The CDR3 nucleotides are TGTGCCAGTAGTATCGCTGAGGGGGGGGGAGGCAATCAGCCCCAGCATTTT.

This sequence joins TRBV5-6 and TRBJ1-1; D is uncertain. The CDR3 runs 15 residues. With 1 base removed from V and 1 base from J, the gap between germline ends came to 11 bases. Germline lookup yields CDR1 SGHDT and CDR2 YYEEEE. CDR3 sequence (DNA): TGTGCCAGCAGCTTGTGGGGAGGAGCGAACACTGAAGCTTTCTTT. This sequence encodes CASSLWGGANTEAFF.

The chain uses TRBV5-5 and TRBJ2-5; 8 positions agree with TRBD2. This CDR3 region has 15 residues. Losses at the gene ends were 1 base for V and 2 bases for J; bases not matched to a gene: 4. The germline gives CDR1 SGHKS, CDR2 YYEKEE (reference sequence). In nucleotides, the CDR3 is TGTGCCAGCAGCTTGTTCACTAGCGGACAAGAGACCCAGTACTTC. It translates to CASSLFTSGQETQYF.

The chain recombines TRBV5-1 with TRBJ2-1; 10 nucleotides line up with TRBD2. The CDR3 consists of 15 residues. J lost 5 bases, V lost 0 bases, and 2 bases had no gene match. Germline V CDR1 and CDR2: SGHRS, YFSETQ. CDR3 sequence (DNA): TGCGCCAGCAGCTTGGTAGCGGGAGGCCACAATGAGCAGTTCTTC. Its protein is CASSLVAGGHNEQFF.

The chain uses TRBV7-7 and TRBJ2-1; either TRBD1 or TRBD2 may supply D (6 bases each). Trimming took 5 bases from V and 5 from J, leaving 22 bases between them. Germline CDR1 and CDR2: SSHAT and FNYEAQ (reference sequence). This CDR3 is 17 amino acids long. CDR3 coding DNA: TGTGCCAGCAGCCTCTCGGACGCCCCGGGGGCAAACAATGAGCAGTTCTTC. Protein product: CASSLSDAPGANNEQFF. Using reference TRBV7-7 and TRBJ2-1 for the parts outside the CDR3, the full variable domain is GAGVSQSPRYKVTKRGQDVTLRCDPISSHATLYWYQQALGQGPEFLTYFNYEAQPDKSGLPSDRFSAERPEGSISTLTIQRTEQRDSAMYRCASSLSDAPGANNEQFFGPGTRLTVL.

The chain has TRBV5-1 and TRBJ1-2; 11 bases fit TRBD1. Trimming at V came to 0 bases and at J to 7 bases, leaving 5 bases not matched to a gene. Germline CDR1 SGHRS, CDR2 YFSETQ. The CDR3 length is 15 residues. CDR3 sequence reads: CASSLEGQGAGGYTF. The CDR3 DNA is TGCGCCAGCAGCTTGGAAGGACAGGGGGCAGGTGGCTACACCTTC.

As for this clone: The same CDR3 is also encoded by other DNA sequences in this sample. The chain employs TRBV25-1 and TRBJ2-1, with TRBD2 identical over 12 bases. This CDR3 has 14 residues. The V gene end was trimmed by 4 bases and the J gene end by 9 bases; junction bases not matched to a gene: 4. CDR1 and CDR2 (germline): MGHDK, SYGVNS. CDR3: CASSVGLAGSEQFF. DNA for the CDR3: TGTGCCAGCAGTGTCGGACTAGCGGGAAGTGAGCAGTTCTTC. Combining the CDR3 with reference TRBV25-1 and TRBJ2-1 gives the whole variable domain EADIYQTPRYLVIGTGKKITLECSQTMGHDKMYWYQQDPGMELHLIHYSYGVNSTEKGDLSSESTVSRIRTEHFPLTLESARPSHTSQYLCASSVGLAGSEQFFGPGTRLTVL.

This chain joins TRBV11-2 and TRBJ1-1; D is unclear. V lost 4 bases to trimming and J lost 5 bases, with 11 bases between them. The germline V gene has CDR1 SGHAT and CDR2 FQNNGV. The CDR3 spans 13 residues. The CDR3 sequence: CASSSLQLTEAFF. For the CDR3, the DNA is TGTGCCAGCAGCTCTCTCCAGTTGACTGAAGCTTTCTTT.

The chain combines TRBV27 with TRBJ1-2; 7 positions match TRBD1. The V gene's germline CDR1 is MNHEY and CDR2 SMNVEV (reference sequence). This CDR3 has 16 amino acids. Losses at the gene ends were 6 bases for V and 2 bases for J; bases not matched to a gene: 12. The CDR3 is CASRPSFQGENYGYTF. In nucleotides, the CDR3 is TGTGCCAGCAGGCCCTCCTTCCAGGGGGAGAACTATGGCTACACCTTC.

The chain combines TRBV5-6 with TRBJ1-1; D gene uncertain. The CDR3 extends over 12 amino acids. V lost 4 bases, J lost 5 bases, and 9 bases lay in between. Germline V gives CDR1 SGHDT, CDR2 YYEEEE. CDR3 residues: CASSPGGTEAFF. The DNA for the CDR3 is TGTGCCAGCAGCCCCGGAGGGACTGAAGCTTTCTTT.

This clone was observed a handful of times. V gene TRBV7-2 combines with J gene TRBJ2-1; 8 positions match TRBD2. With V trimmed by 0 bases and J by 0 bases, 4 bases remained unmatched. Germline V gene data show CDR1 as SGHTA and CDR2 as FQGNSA. CDR3 length: 17 amino acids. In DNA form, the CDR3 reads TGTGCCAGCAGCTTAGCGTCGGGAGGGAGCTCCTACAATGAGCAGTTCTTC. Translated: CASSLASGGSSYNEQFF.

This clone was seen just once. The chain joins TRBV14 to TRBJ1-2, with D perhaps TRBD1 (6 bases). The CDR3 has 16 amino acids. Germline V gene sequence: CDR1 SGHDN, CDR2 FVKESK. V was pared by 0 bases and J by 7 bases, with 18 bases between. In DNA, the CDR3 is TGTGCCAGCAGCCAAGAATGGGGGCAGGGTTCCGGTGGCTACACCTTC. It encodes CASSQEWGQGSGGYTF.

The chain carries TRBV10-3 and TRBJ1-1, with a tentative D call TRBD1 (5 bases). The CDR3 sequence is 14 residues long. V gave up 5 bases and J gave up 0 bases, with 10 bases separating them. Looked up from germline, CDR1 is ENHRY and CDR2 is SYGVKD. This CDR3 reads CAISQGPMNTEAFF. Here the CDR3 DNA reads TGTGCCATCAGTCAGGGACCTATGAACACTGAAGCTTTCTTT.

V gene TRBV9 combines with J gene TRBJ1-2; D is perhaps TRBD1 (5 bases). Germline CDR1 reads SGDLS; CDR2 reads YYNGEE. V lost 3 bases to trimming and J lost 3 bases, with 6 bases between them. This CDR3 region has 12 residues. The CDR3 sequence is CASSGGDYGYTF. The CDR3 DNA sequence: TGTGCCAGCAGCGGGGGGGACTATGGCTACACCTTC. Filled out from reference TRBV9 and TRBJ1-2, the complete variable domain reads DSGVTQTPKHLITATGQRVTLRCSPRSGDLSVYWYQQSLDQGLQFLIQYYNGEERAKGNILERFSAQQFPDLHSELNLSSLELGDSALYFCASSGGDYGYTFGSGTRLTVV.

The chain combines TRBV14 with TRBJ2-6, with D unclear. CDR3 length: 15 residues. Germline V CDR1 and CDR2: SGHDN, FVKESK. V was clipped by 4 bases and J by 4 bases, with 11 bases between them. The CDR3 coding sequence is TGTGCCAGCAGCCTATGGTCGGGCGGGGCCAACGTCCTGACTTTC. It codes for CASSLWSGGANVLTF. Full variable domain (missing parts from reference TRBV14 and TRBJ2-6): EAGVTQFPSHSVIEKGQTVTLRCDPISGHDNLYWYRRVMGKEIKFLLHFVKESKQDESGMPNNRFLAERTGGTYSTLKVQPAELEDSGVYFCASSLWSGGANVLTFGAGSRLTVL.